This entry lists 30 T cell receptor beta chains sequenced from one sample in a study of beta chain features in type 1 diabetes. Reverse transcribing all isolated RNA meant expressed TCRB transcripts were sequenced. The protocol was immunoSEQ multiplex PCR, while the TCRdb copy is restricted to in-frame clones and leaves out a portion. The repertoire holds a few hundred thousand clones, with about 20% as singletons. The sequencing sample was made of naive CD4+ T cells from blood. These receptors originate from a woman aged 18 to 35 in good health.

This chain joins TRBV19 and TRBJ2-2, with D perhaps TRBD1 (6 bases). Looked up from germline, CDR1 is LNHDA and CDR2 is SQIVND (reference sequence). V was cut by 4 bases and J by 4 bases, with 16 bases left in between. The CDR3 consists of 16 residues. The CDR3 loop is CASSTPAGVGTGELFF. In DNA form, the CDR3 reads TGTGCCAGTAGTACTCCCGCAGGGGTGGGCACCGGGGAGCTGTTTTTT.

The chain is built from TRBV10-3 and TRBJ2-7, with 12 bases identical to TRBD2. From germline, CDR1 is ENHRY and CDR2 SYGVKD. V shed 4 bases and J 3 bases; nucleotides not matched to a gene: 1. This CDR3 region has 14 residues. The CDR3 is CAISATSGSYEQYF. The CDR3 DNA sequence: TGTGCCATCAGTGCGACTAGCGGGAGCTACGAGCAGTACTTC.

The V gene is TRBV5-4, the J gene TRBJ2-7, with 11 bases aligning to TRBD2. Losses at the gene ends were 5 bases for V and 3 bases for J; bases not matched to a gene: 7. Germline-derived CDR1 and CDR2 are SGHNT and YYREEE (reference sequence). The CDR3 extends over 15 amino acids. The chain's CDR3 is CASRAGTSGNYEQYF. CDR3 coding DNA: TGTGCCAGCAGAGCCGGGACTAGCGGAAACTACGAGCAGTACTTC.

The chain carries TRBV7-9 and TRBJ2-1; 14 bases agree with TRBD2. The CDR3 spans 18 residues. Trimming removed 4 bases from V and 0 bases from J; junction bases left unmatched: 5. Germline V gives CDR1 SEHNR, CDR2 FQNEAQ (reference sequence). The CDR3 is CASSSGTSGSVSYNEQFF. CDR3 in DNA: TGTGCCAGCAGCTCAGGGACTAGCGGGAGCGTCTCCTACAATGAGCAGTTCTTC.

This clone was recorded a few times. This sample includes further DNA sequences coding for the same CDR3. V gene TRBV30 combines with J gene TRBJ1-1; 9 bases are a match to TRBD1. Germline CDR1 GTSNPN, CDR2 SVGIG (reference sequence). J gave up 0 bases and V 5 bases, and 1 base lay outside the gene matches. There are 13 residues in the CDR3. The chain's CDR3 is CAWGTGMNTEAFF. DNA of the CDR3: TGTGCCTGGGGGACAGGGATGAACACTGAAGCTTTCTTT.

This clone was found a few times. The gene calls are TRBV6-6 and TRBJ2-1, with D maybe TRBD1 (5 bases). The CDR3 extends over 16 amino acids. Germline V gives CDR1 MNHNY, CDR2 SVGAGI (reference sequence). Trimming took 7 bases from V and 4 from J, leaving 20 bases between them. CDR3 DNA: TGTGCCAGCATCCCTAAGAGAGACAGAATTTACAATGAGCAGTTCTTC. It is translated as CASIPKRDRIYNEQFF.

The chain combines TRBV7-6 with TRBJ2-7; the D gene is possibly TRBD1 (6 bases). The V and J ends lost 1 base and 0 bases respectively, with 7 bases between them. The CDR3 loop spans 14 amino acids. Per germline, CDR1 SGHVS and CDR2 FNYEAQ. CDR3 DNA: TGTGCCAGCAGCTTAGGGGACACCTCCTACGAGCAGTACTTC. Protein sequence: CASSLGDTSYEQYF.

This chain uses TRBV4-1 with TRBJ2-4; D is perhaps TRBD2 (6 bases). Germline values: CDR1 MGHRA, CDR2 YSYEKL. The CDR3 is 14 amino acids. The V gene lost 2 bases and the J gene lost 9 bases, with 14 bases spanning the gap. The CDR3 reads CASSQPRVGGIQYF. DNA of the CDR3: TGCGCCAGCAGCCAACCCAGGGTGGGGGGCATTCAGTACTTC.

In nucleotides, the CDR3 is TGTGCCAGCAGCCCCGGGACAGGGATCACAGATACGCAGTATTTT. Protein sequence: CASSPGTGITDTQYF. The chain is built from TRBV7-9 and TRBJ2-3, with 9 bases aligning to TRBD1. V lost 5 bases and J lost 2; bases outside the gene matches: 5. CDR1 SEHNR and CDR2 FQNEAQ come from the germline V gene (reference sequence). The CDR3 is 15 amino acids.

The DNA of the CDR3 is TGTGCCAGCAGCTTACCCTCGACAGATGAAGCTTTCTTT. Translating gives CASSLPSTDEAFF. The V call is TRBV11-3, the J call TRBJ1-1; D is possibly TRBD1 (5 bases). CDR3 size: 13 residues. The V gene lost 2 bases and the J gene lost 7 bases, with 11 bases spanning the gap. CDR1 and CDR2 from the germline V gene are SGHNT and YENEEA.

This clone was counted between two and nine times. The chain uses TRBV29-1 and TRBJ2-5, with D possibly TRBD2 on 5 matching bases. With 4 bases removed from V and 4 bases from J, the gap between germline ends came to 13 bases. Germline loops: CDR1 SQVTM, CDR2 ANQGSEA. The length of the CDR3 is 13 residues. The CDR3 loop is CSVAPGGPETQYF. The CDR3 DNA reads TGCAGCGTTGCCCCCGGAGGTCCAGAGACCCAGTACTTC. The full variable domain, rest sourced from reference TRBV29-1 and TRBJ2-5, is SAVISQKPSRDICQRGTSLTIQCQVDSQVTMMFWYRQQPGQSLTLIATANQGSEATYESGFVIDKFPISRPNLTFSTLTVSNMSPEDSSIYLCSVAPGGPETQYFGPGTRLLVL.

The chain uses TRBV7-3 and TRBJ2-7, with TRBD2 identical over 8 bases. The V gene end was trimmed by 8 bases and the J gene end by 3 bases; junction bases not matched to a gene: 18. The CDR3 has 17 amino acids. Germline lookup yields CDR1 SGHTA and CDR2 FQGTGA. Here the CDR3 reads CASRGGGPLSPYYEQYF. The CDR3 DNA reads TGTGCCAGCCGGGGGGGAGGCCCTCTCTCCCCCTACTACGAGCAGTACTTC. The full variable domain, rest sourced from reference TRBV7-3 and TRBJ2-7, is GAGVSQTPSNKVTEKGKYVELRCDPISGHTALYWYRQSLGQGPEFLIYFQGTGAADDSGLPNDRFFAVRPEGSVSTLKIQRTERGDSAVYLCASRGGGPLSPYYEQYFGPGTRLTVT.

This clone was seen only a few times. The identical CDR3 is also encoded by other nucleotide sequences in the sample. This chain connects TRBV7-2 to TRBJ2-5, with D unclear. Trimming pared 0 bases from V and 5 bases from J, leaving 4 bases between. Looked up from germline, CDR1 is SGHTA and CDR2 is FQGNSA. The CDR3 sequence is 12 residues long. CDR3 DNA: TGTGCCAGCAGCTTAGCGCGGGAGACCCAGTACTTC. The encoded protein is CASSLARETQYF.

This chain uses TRBV20-1 with TRBJ1-2; tentative D call: TRBD1 (6 bases). Deletions cut 5 bases from V and 6 bases from J, with 10 bases between. The CDR3 extends over 11 amino acids. Germline assignment: CDR1 DFQATT and CDR2 SNEGSKA (reference sequence). CDR3 bases: TGCAGTGCTCCGGGGACACATGGCTACACCTTC. Amino acids: CSAPGTHGYTF.

This clone came up a few times. The V and J genes are TRBV2 and TRBJ1-2; 7 nucleotides line up with TRBD1. The V segment lost 4 bases and the J segment 7 bases; nucleotides outside the gene matches: 6. The CDR3 runs to 13 residues. Per the germline V gene, CDR1 is SNHLY and CDR2 is FYNNEI. CDR3: CASSVVQGGGYTF. The CDR3 nucleotides are TGTGCCAGCAGTGTAGTCCAGGGGGGTGGCTACACCTTC.

J is TRBJ1-2 and V is TRBV7-2; D remains ambiguous. CDR1 is SGHTA, CDR2 FQGNSA, per germline. V was clipped by 5 bases and J by 1 base, with 8 bases between them. This CDR3 spans 13 amino acids. The CDR3, as DNA: TGTGCCAGCAGCCCAGGCAATAACTATGGCTACACCTTC. Translating gives CASSPGNNYGYTF.

This clone was picked up a small number of times. V and J are TRBV27 and TRBJ1-4; 9 bases are shared with TRBD1. The CDR3 covers 15 residues. V lost 2 bases, J lost 3 bases, and 1 base stayed unmatched. Germline V lookup: CDR1 MNHEY, CDR2 SMNVEV (reference sequence). In DNA, the CDR3 is TGTGCCAGCAGTTTAAGGGACAGGGCTAATGAAAAACTGTTTTTT. This encodes CASSLRDRANEKLFF.

V is TRBV19 and J is TRBJ2-3; perhaps TRBD1 as D (6 bases). Germline V gene data show CDR1 as LNHDA and CDR2 as SQIVND (reference sequence). The V and J ends lost 2 bases and 6 bases respectively, with 9 bases between them. CDR3 size: 13 residues. This CDR3 reads CASSITGSDTQYF. DNA for the CDR3: TGTGCCAGTAGTATAACAGGGAGTGATACGCAGTATTTT. Using reference TRBV19 and TRBJ2-3 for the parts outside the CDR3, the full variable domain is DGGITQSPKYLFRKEGQNVTLSCEQNLNHDAMYWYRQDPGQGLRLIYYSQIVNDFQKGDIAEGYSVSREKKESFPLTVTSAQKNPTAFYLCASSITGSDTQYFGPGTRLTVL.

J is TRBJ2-3 and V is TRBV7-2; possibly TRBD2 for D (5 bases). Trimming shortened V by 5 bases and J by 1 base, and 19 bases separated the two germline ends. Germline loops: CDR1 SGHTA, CDR2 FQGNSA. This CDR3 region has 17 residues. The DNA of the CDR3 is TGTGCCAGCAGCCCATTCCGGAGGCCCCACGGCACAGATACGCAGTATTTT. It encodes CASSPFRRPHGTDTQYF. Full variable domain (remainder filled in from reference TRBV7-2 and TRBJ2-3): GAGVSQSPSNKVTEKGKDVELRCDPISGHTALYWYRQSLGQGLEFLIYFQGNSAPDKSGLPSDRFSAERTGGSVSTLTIQRTQQEDSAVYLCASSPFRRPHGTDTQYFGPGTRLTVL.

In regard to this clone: The identical CDR3 is also encoded by other nucleotide sequences in the sample. This rearrangement joins TRBV7-2 to TRBJ2-3, with 7 bases matching TRBD2. The CDR3 length is 13 residues. V shed 5 bases, J shed 6 bases, and the junction held 5 bases outside the gene matches. Germline V CDR1 and CDR2: SGHTA, FQGNSA. The CDR3 loop is CASSPRREDTQYF. The CDR3 nucleotides read TGTGCCAGCAGCCCCCGGCGGGAGGATACGCAGTATTTT.

A few counts support this clone. The CDR3 nucleotides are TGTGCCAGCAGCTTACGGCGGGAGAGGGAGACCCAGTACTTC. Amino acids: CASSLRRERETQYF. V and J are TRBV11-2 and TRBJ2-5; 7 bases agree with TRBD2. The V gene end was trimmed by 2 bases and the J gene end by 5 bases; junction bases not matched to a gene: 5. There are 14 residues in the CDR3. Germline CDR1 reads SGHAT; CDR2 reads FQNNGV.

This sequence joins TRBV30 and TRBJ2-5, with TRBD1 matching 9 bases. The germline V gene has CDR1 GTSNPN and CDR2 SVGIG (reference sequence). With V trimmed by 3 bases and J by 5 bases, 1 base remained unmatched. There are 12 residues in the CDR3. The CDR3 sequence: CAWSGQGETQYF. As DNA, the CDR3 is TGTGCCTGGAGCGGACAGGGGGAGACCCAGTACTTC.

This chain uses TRBV29-1 with TRBJ2-1; 10 positions match TRBD2. Germline V gene lookup returns CDR1 SQVTM and CDR2 ANQGSEA. The CDR3 spans 16 residues. Trimming cost V 7 bases and J 5 bases; bases outside gene matches: 14. The CDR3 DNA reads as TGCAGCGCCCGAAGGCCACAGCGGGGGGGCCACAATGAGCAGTTCTTC. It translates to CSARRPQRGGHNEQFF.

This clone was observed a few times. The V call is TRBV28, the J call TRBJ1-2, with no clear D. V was cut by 7 bases and J by 4 bases, with 13 bases left in between. The CDR3 sequence is 13 residues long. CDR1 and CDR2 (germline): MDHEN, SYDVKM. Written as DNA, the CDR3 is TGTGCCAGCATCGGAGGACGGGTCTATGGCTACACCTTC. Protein sequence: CASIGGRVYGYTF.

This clone was detected a few times. The chain carries TRBV7-9 and TRBJ2-6, with TRBD1 matching over 7 bases. Germline V gives CDR1 SEHNR, CDR2 FQNEAQ (reference sequence). V lost 5 bases to trimming and J lost 0 bases; unmatched junction nucleotides: 10. This CDR3 spans 18 amino acids. The CDR3 coding sequence is TGTGCCAGCAGCGAAACAGGGGCCGCACCCTCTGGGGCCAACGTCCTGACTTTC. Translated, it gives CASSETGAAPSGANVLTF.

The genes are TRBV4-3 and TRBJ2-1; 9 nucleotides agree with TRBD2. The CDR3 runs to 16 residues. Germline CDR1 is LGHNA and CDR2 is YSLEER. V was clipped by 3 bases and J by 6 bases; unmatched bases: 9. The CDR3 spells CASSQSAGGLSNEQFF. DNA for the CDR3: TGCGCCAGCAGCCAGTCAGCGGGGGGCCTGTCCAATGAGCAGTTCTTC.

The V and J genes are TRBV23-1 and TRBJ2-7; the D is unclear. TRBV23-1 is flagged as an ORF with uncertain function. The CDR3 spans 16 residues. Between the trimmed V and J ends, which lost 2 bases and 1 base, there was a span of 15 bases. CDR3 protein: CASSQPQAGLSYEQYF. CDR3 DNA sequence: TGCGCCAGCAGTCAACCCCAGGCAGGATTATCCTACGAGCAGTACTTC.

The V gene is TRBV5-8, the J gene TRBJ2-3; 7 positions match TRBD1. CDR3 size: 14 residues. The germline V gene has CDR1 SGHTS and CDR2 YDEGEE. Trimming at V came to 4 bases and at J to 8 bases, leaving 10 bases not matched to a gene. The CDR3, as DNA: TGTGCCAGCAGCCCGGACAGGATTGTGGGTACGCAGTATTTT. Encoded protein: CASSPDRIVGTQYF.

A few counts support this clone. The chain links TRBV5-1 to TRBJ1-2; 8 nucleotides agree with TRBD1. Germline loops: CDR1 SGHRS, CDR2 YFSETQ. The CDR3 consists of 14 residues. The junction had 12 bases not matched to a gene; V was cut back by 7 bases and J by 7 bases. The CDR3 DNA follows: TGCGCCAGCGAGCTAAACTCAGGGGGCTCTGGCTACACCTTC. Protein: CASELNSGGSGYTF.

V and J are TRBV7-2 and TRBJ1-5; tentatively, D is TRBD1 (6 bases). The germline V gene encodes CDR1 SGHTA and CDR2 FQGNSA. The length of the CDR3 is 16 residues. With 5 bases removed from V and 6 bases from J, the gap between germline ends came to 20 bases. CDR3 sequence reads: CASSPRYREMGQPQHF. CDR3 DNA: TGTGCCAGCAGCCCGAGATACAGGGAGATGGGTCAGCCCCAGCATTTT. Full variable domain (outside the CDR3, taken from reference TRBV7-2 and TRBJ1-5): GAGVSQSPSNKVTEKGKDVELRCDPISGHTALYWYRQSLGQGLEFLIYFQGNSAPDKSGLPSDRFSAERTGGSVSTLTIQRTQQEDSAVYLCASSPRYREMGQPQHFGDGTRLSIL.